The 5 T cell receptor beta chains given below trace back to one sample, sequenced in a study of blood T cell repertoires in COVID-19. Profiling relied on immunoSEQ multiplex PCR, and the TCRdb table lists in-frame clones only, not all of them. The sample has approximately 200,000 clones, 94% seen once; the top ten hold 0.76%. Material: peripheral blood. These receptors were obtained from a man aged 25-45 years with COVID-19, enrolled during active disease.

This chain joins TRBV18 and TRBJ1-2; D gene uncertain. The CDR3 extends over 14 amino acids. The V end was cut by 3 bases, the J end by 3 bases, with 11 bases between. The germline V gene has CDR1 KGHSH and CDR2 LQKENI. This CDR3 reads CASSPARHDYGYTF. DNA of the CDR3: TGTGCCAGCTCACCGGCGAGGCACGACTATGGCTACACCTTC.

The chain has TRBV7-2 and TRBJ2-7; D perhaps matches TRBD2 (6 bases). This CDR3 has 14 residues. CDR1 and CDR2 (germline): SGHTA, FQGNSA. Between the trimmed V and J ends, which lost 0 bases and 5 bases, there was a span of 11 bases. DNA for the CDR3: TGTGCCAGCAGCTTAGCTAGCGGTATCGACGAGCAGTACTTC. As protein: CASSLASGIDEQYF. The variable domain in full, completed from reference TRBV7-2 and TRBJ2-7, reads GAGVSQSPSNKVTEKGKDVELRCDPISGHTALYWYRQSLGQGLEFLIYFQGNSAPDKSGLPSDRFSAERTGGSVSTLTIQRTQQEDSAVYLCASSLASGIDEQYFGPGTRLTVT.

The CDR3 DNA reads TGTGCCAGCCGACAGGGGAACTACGAGCAGTACTTC. This codes for CASRQGNYEQYF. The rearrangement links TRBV18 to TRBJ2-7, with 8 bases matching TRBD1. V lost 8 bases to trimming and J lost 3 bases; unmatched junction nucleotides: 3. CDR1 and CDR2 (germline): KGHSH, LQKENI. The CDR3 extends over 12 amino acids.

The chain couples TRBV9 to TRBJ2-1, with D perhaps TRBD2 (6 bases). This CDR3 spans 15 amino acids. CDR1 and CDR2 from the germline V gene are SGDLS and YYNGEE. V was cut by 4 bases and J by 3 bases, with 14 bases left in between. CDR3 sequence reads: CASSLLEGDYNEQFF. The CDR3 DNA reads TGTGCCAGCAGCCTTCTGGAGGGAGACTACAATGAGCAGTTCTTC.

The chain's CDR3 is CASSLIFGSYGYTF. The CDR3, as DNA: TGTGCCAGCAGCTTGATTTTTGGGAGCTATGGCTACACCTTC. V is TRBV5-5 and J is TRBJ1-2, with D hard to call. Germline V CDR1 and CDR2: SGHKS, YYEKEE (reference sequence). The length of the CDR3 is 14 residues. The V end was cut by 1 base, the J end by 4 bases, with 11 bases between.